The 21 T cell receptor beta chains below all came from one sample that was sequenced in a study of cytomegalovirus exposure and HLA in healthy donors. The primer mix had 60 Vbeta and 13 Jbeta primers. The method was immunoSEQ multiplex PCR; TCRdb's version includes in-frame clones alone and lacks a portion of them. This sample has 150,000 to 200,000 clones; around a tenth occur once, and the top ten carry 1% to 1.5%. The sequenced sample consisted of PBMCs. The receptors come from a woman aged 25 to 45 in good health and CMV-seropositive.

On this clone itself: The germline gene is not matched at one end of the junction; a read error may be the cause. The rearrangement uses TRBV30 and TRBJ2-2, with 8 bases lining up with TRBD1. The CDR3 contains 15 residues. Per germline, CDR1 GTSNPN and CDR2 SVGIG (reference sequence). CDR3 nucleotides: TGCGCCTGGAGAGGATTGGGGGACAGGCCGAGGGAGCTGTTTTTT. As protein: CAWRGLGDRPRELFF.

This clone was recorded a few times. This sequence joins TRBV5-4 and TRBJ2-7, with TRBD2 matching 10 bases. The CDR3 loop spans 15 amino acids. The V and J ends lost 3 bases and 6 bases, in that order; junction bases with no gene match: 9. Germline lookup yields CDR1 SGHNT and CDR2 YYREEE (reference sequence). The CDR3 here is CASSYPGLAFSEQYF. The CDR3 DNA is TGTGCCAGCAGCTACCCGGGACTAGCGTTTAGCGAGCAGTACTTC.

The J gene is TRBJ1-1, the V gene TRBV19, with D possibly being TRBD1 (6 bases). This CDR3 comprises 16 residues. V was shortened by 6 bases and J by 1 base, with 18 bases between the two germline ends. Germline V gives CDR1 LNHDA, CDR2 SQIVND (reference sequence). CDR3 in amino acids: CASSLGALRENTEAFF. CDR3 DNA: TGTGCCAGTAGCTTGGGGGCACTCAGGGAGAACACTGAAGCTTTCTTT.

The rearrangement joins TRBV5-1 to TRBJ2-2; D remains ambiguous. This CDR3 has 12 residues. V lost 0 bases and J lost 6, with 3 bases in between. Germline assignment: CDR1 SGHRS and CDR2 YFSETQ. CDR3: CASSLAAGELFF. In DNA form, the CDR3 reads TGCGCCAGCAGCTTGGCCGCCGGGGAGCTGTTTTTT.

The V and J genes are TRBV19 and TRBJ1-3; no clear D gene. CDR1 LNHDA and CDR2 SQIVND come from the germline V gene (reference sequence). The V end lost 3 bases, the J end lost 0 bases, and 3 bases lay between the germline ends. CDR3 length: 13 amino acids. The CDR3 DNA is TGTGCCAGTAGTATCCTCTCTGGAAACACCATATATTTT. Residues: CASSILSGNTIYF.

The chain is built from TRBV5-1 and TRBJ2-7; 12 positions match TRBD1. The V and J ends lost 3 bases and 5 bases, in that order; junction bases with no gene match: 3. The CDR3 is made up of 14 amino acids. The V gene's germline CDR1 is SGHRS and CDR2 YFSETQ. CDR3 nucleotides: TGCGCCAGCAGCTGGGGGACAGGGGGCGACGAGCAGTACGTC. Translation: CASSWGTGGDEQYV.

In its sample, this clone was seen a few times. V usage is TRBV6-1 and J usage is TRBJ2-2; 7 nucleotides line up with TRBD2. CDR3 length equals 14 residues. From germline, CDR1 is MNHNS and CDR2 SASEGT. V was pared by 3 bases and J by 6 bases, with 4 bases of the junction left unmatched. CDR3 DNA sequence: TGTGCCAGCAGTGAGGCGGGAGCGGCCGGGGAGCTGTTTTTT. Translating it yields CASSEAGAAGELFF.

This chain connects TRBV10-3 to TRBJ1-4, with no clear D. This CDR3 region has 16 residues. V was clipped by 4 bases and J by 6 bases, with 18 bases between them. Germline loops: CDR1 ENHRY, CDR2 SYGVKD. The CDR3 loop reads CAISAEEAGLDEKLFF. CDR3 nucleotide sequence: TGTGCCATCAGTGCCGAAGAGGCGGGCCTTGATGAAAAACTGTTTTTT.

Only a few counts were recorded for this clone. DNA for the CDR3: TGTGCCAGCGCCCCCAACGGGGAGTATGGCTACACCTTC. Translating it yields CASAPNGEYGYTF. The chain joins TRBV6-6 to TRBJ1-2, with D unresolved. The V and J ends lost 8 bases and 5 bases respectively, with 15 bases between them. In germline, CDR1 is MNHNY, CDR2 SVGAGI (reference sequence). This CDR3 is built from 13 residues.

This clone was found a few times. This rearrangement joins TRBV4-2 to TRBJ2-3, with 8 bases aligning to TRBD2. This CDR3 spans 14 amino acids. The trim removed 1 base at V and 4 bases at J, leaving 1 base unmatched. CDR1 and CDR2 from the germline V gene are LGHNA and YNFKEQ. The CDR3 DNA is TGTGCCAGCAGCCAAGCGGGAGGGCCAGATACGCAGTATTTT. Translation: CASSQAGGPDTQYF.

The rearrangement uses TRBV5-1 and TRBJ2-4; 9 bases agree with TRBD1. J was trimmed by 6 bases and V by 0 bases; bases with no gene match: 7. The CDR3 is 16 amino acids. The V gene's germline CDR1 is SGHRS and CDR2 YFSETQ. The CDR3 here is CASSLGQGGKGNIQYF. CDR3 nucleotide sequence: TGCGCCAGCAGCTTGGGACAGGGGGGCAAAGGAAACATTCAGTACTTC.

This clone was seen a handful of times. This sequence joins TRBV5-8 and TRBJ1-2; the D is unclear. V was cut by 0 bases and J by 8 bases, with 11 bases left in between. CDR1 and CDR2 from the germline V gene are SGHTS and YDEGEE. This CDR3 has 13 amino acids. This CDR3 is CASSLGPFQGYTF. The CDR3 nucleotides are TGTGCCAGCAGCTTGGGGCCCTTTCAGGGCTACACCTTC.

This chain connects TRBV14 to TRBJ2-7; D might be TRBD1 (5 bases). V was shortened by 3 bases and J by 1 base, with 13 bases between the two germline ends. The CDR3 has 15 amino acids. The germline CDR1 and CDR2 sequences are SGHDN and FVKESK. The CDR3 DNA reads TGTGCCAGCAGCCACCTAGAGGACACTTCCTACGAGCAGTACTTC. Encoded protein: CASSHLEDTSYEQYF.

Only a few counts were recorded for this clone. This chain connects TRBV25-1 to TRBJ2-5, with 7 bases fitting TRBD2. J gave up 1 base and V 3 bases, and 5 bases lay outside the gene matches. The CDR3 covers 15 residues. Germline CDR1 and CDR2: MGHDK and SYGVNS. The CDR3 DNA reads as TGTGCCAGCAGTGAGGCTAGCGGAACCCAAGAGACCCAGTACTTC. It is translated as CASSEASGTQETQYF.

This chain links TRBV5-4 with TRBJ2-1; 9 positions match TRBD1. The CDR3 has 15 residues. V was pared by 1 base and J by 6 bases, with 5 bases of the junction left unmatched. CDR1 SGHNT and CDR2 YYREEE come from the germline V gene (reference sequence). This chain's CDR3 is CASSLLGTGFNEQFF. Written as DNA, the CDR3 is TGTGCCAGCAGCTTGTTGGGGACAGGGTTCAATGAGCAGTTCTTC. The full variable domain, with the rest looked up from reference TRBV5-4 and TRBJ2-1, is ETGVTQSPTHLIKTRGQQVTLRCSSQSGHNTVSWYQQALGQGPQFIFQYYREEENGRGNFPPRFSGLQFPNYSSELNVNALELDDSALYLCASSLLGTGFNEQFFGPGTRLTVL.

This clone was detected only a few times. The V and J genes are TRBV5-1 and TRBJ1-1, with TRBD1 as a possible D gene (5 bases). The CDR3 has 14 amino acids. V was trimmed by 3 bases and J by 5 bases, leaving 14 bases between them. Germline CDR1 and CDR2: SGHRS and YFSETQ. The CDR3 coding sequence is TGCGCCAGCAGCTGGGGGACGCGGGGAACTGAAGCTTTCTTT. Encoded protein: CASSWGTRGTEAFF.

This chain uses TRBV30 with TRBJ2-1, with 8 nucleotides matching TRBD2. CDR1 GTSNPN and CDR2 SVGIG come from the germline V gene (reference sequence). After removal of 3 bases from V and 4 bases from J, the junction contained 11 bases not matched to a gene. The CDR3 runs to 16 residues. CDR3 in DNA: TGTGCCTGGAGCCCGGGGAGTAGCGGGACTTACAATGAGCAGTTCTTC. It encodes CAWSPGSSGTYNEQFF. The variable domain in full, completed from reference TRBV30 and TRBJ2-1, reads SQTIHQWPATLVQPVGSPLSLECTVEGTSNPNLYWYRQAAGRGLQLLFYSVGIGQISSEVPQNLSASRPQDRQFILSSKKLLLSDSGFYLCAWSPGSSGTYNEQFFGPGTRLTVL.

The chain combines TRBV5-4 with TRBJ2-7, with 8 bases fitting TRBD2. The CDR3 spans 15 residues. V lost 0 bases to trimming and J lost 4 bases; unmatched junction nucleotides: 6. Germline V gives CDR1 SGHNT, CDR2 YYREEE (reference sequence). CDR3 DNA: TGTGCCAGCAGCTTGGGGCTAGCGGGTCAATACGAGCAGTACTTC. It yields the protein CASSLGLAGQYEQYF. The full variable domain, rest sourced from reference TRBV5-4 and TRBJ2-7, is ETGVTQSPTHLIKTRGQQVTLRCSSQSGHNTVSWYQQALGQGPQFIFQYYREEENGRGNFPPRFSGLQFPNYSSELNVNALELDDSALYLCASSLGLAGQYEQYFGPGTRLTVT.

The chain carries TRBV19 and TRBJ2-7; no definite D call. V lost 3 bases to trimming and J lost 0 bases, with 6 bases between them. The CDR3 contains 13 residues. CDR1 is LNHDA, CDR2 SQIVND, per germline (reference sequence). The CDR3 here is CASSMGYSYEQYF. The CDR3 DNA is TGTGCCAGTAGTATGGGCTACTCCTACGAGCAGTACTTC.

The chain couples TRBV6-5 to TRBJ1-2; D might be TRBD1 (6 bases). The length of the CDR3 is 11 residues. Germline V lookup: CDR1 MNHEY, CDR2 SVGAGI. V gave up 8 bases and J gave up 9 bases, with 13 bases separating them. The CDR3 spells CASGLTGSYTF. CDR3 DNA: TGTGCCAGCGGGCTTACAGGGAGCTACACCTTC.

There are a few counts of this clone. The rearrangement links TRBV6-5 to TRBJ2-3, with a tentative D call TRBD1 (6 bases). V was cut by 2 bases and J by 2 bases, with 14 bases left in between. The CDR3 length is 16 residues. In germline, CDR1 is MNHEY, CDR2 SVGAGI. CDR3: CASSYIHRDPTDTQYF. The CDR3 bases are TGTGCCAGCAGTTACATACACAGGGACCCCACAGATACGCAGTATTTT.